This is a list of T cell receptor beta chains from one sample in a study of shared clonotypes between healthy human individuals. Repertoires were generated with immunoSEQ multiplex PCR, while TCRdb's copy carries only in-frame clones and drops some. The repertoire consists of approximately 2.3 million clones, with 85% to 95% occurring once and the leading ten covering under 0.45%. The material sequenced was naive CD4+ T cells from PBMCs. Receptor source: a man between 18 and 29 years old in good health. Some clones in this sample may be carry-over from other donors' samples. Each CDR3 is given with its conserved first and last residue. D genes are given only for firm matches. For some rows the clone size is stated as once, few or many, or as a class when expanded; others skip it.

CDR3nt: TGCAGTGCCGAGGGGCGGGAAAAACTGTTTTTT
CDR3aa: CSAEGREKLFF
abundance: NA
v_gene: TRBV20-1
d_gene: NA
j_gene: TRBJ1-4

CDR3nt: TGTGCCAGCAGCCCGCGGGACTATCTATACCACAATGAGCAGTTCTTC
CDR3aa: CASSPRDYLYHNEQFF
abundance: NA
v_gene: TRBV11-1
d_gene: TRBD2
j_gene: TRBJ2-1

CDR3nt: TGCGCCAGCAGCCTATGGACTAGCGGCACAGATACGCAGTATTTT
CDR3aa: CASSLWTSGTDTQYF
abundance: NA
v_gene: TRBV5-1
d_gene: TRBD2
j_gene: TRBJ2-3

CDR3nt: TGTGCCAGCACGTGGTATACCAGCTACAATGAGCAGTTCTTC
CDR3aa: CASTWYTSYNEQFF
abundance: once
v_gene: TRBV2
d_gene: NA
j_gene: TRBJ2-1

CDR3nt: TGTGCCTGGACTCAAGTCTCAGATCTACGGGAGCTGTTTTTT
CDR3aa: CAWTQVSDLRELFF
abundance: NA
v_gene: TRBV30
d_gene: NA
j_gene: TRBJ2-2

CDR3nt: TGTGCCAGCAGTAAACAGCGATCTGGAAACACCATATATTTT
CDR3aa: CASSKQRSGNTIYF
abundance: few
v_gene: TRBV28
d_gene: NA
j_gene: TRBJ1-3

CDR3nt: TGTGCCACCGGTGGGGGCGGCTGGGGGGATGAGCAGTTCTTC
CDR3aa: CATGGGGWGDEQFF
abundance: NA
v_gene: TRBV6-5
d_gene: NA
j_gene: TRBJ2-1

CDR3nt: TGTGCCAGCAGCTTGGCAGGGAGCTCTGGAAACACCATATATTTT
CDR3aa: CASSLAGSSGNTIYF
abundance: NA
v_gene: TRBV5-5
d_gene: NA
j_gene: TRBJ1-3

CDR3nt: TGTGCCAGCCGGGGGAATGAAAAACTGTTTTTT
CDR3aa: CASRGNEKLFF
abundance: NA
v_gene: TRBV19
d_gene: NA
j_gene: TRBJ1-4

CDR3nt: TGTGCCAGCACCGGTGGTGCGGGAACTTACAATGAGCAGTTCTTC
CDR3aa: CASTGGAGTYNEQFF
abundance: NA
v_gene: TRBV11-1
d_gene: NA
j_gene: TRBJ2-1

CDR3nt: TGTGCCAGCAGCGCGACCGGGACTAGCGGGAGATGGGCCTACGAGCAGTACTTC
CDR3aa: CASSATGTSGRWAYEQYF
abundance: NA
v_gene: TRBV9
d_gene: TRBD2
j_gene: TRBJ2-7

CDR3nt: TGCGCCAGCACCTTTCTTAGACAGGGGGACACTGAAGCTTTCTTT
CDR3aa: CASTFLRQGDTEAFF
abundance: NA
v_gene: TRBV5-1
d_gene: TRBD1
j_gene: TRBJ1-1

CDR3nt: TGCGCCAGCAGCCACGGACAGGCGAGCTCCTACGAGCAGTACTTC
CDR3aa: CASSHGQASSYEQYF
abundance: once
v_gene: TRBV4-1
d_gene: TRBD1
j_gene: TRBJ2-7

CDR3nt: TGTGCCAGCGGGCGGGGGACACAAGAGACCCAGTACTTC
CDR3aa: CASGRGTQETQYF
abundance: NA
v_gene: TRBV2
d_gene: NA
j_gene: TRBJ2-5

CDR3nt: TGTGCCAGCAGCGGACTAGCGGGAGGGTTGGAGACCCAGTACTTC
CDR3aa: CASSGLAGGLETQYF
abundance: NA
v_gene: TRBV6-1
d_gene: TRBD2
j_gene: TRBJ2-5

CDR3nt: TGTGCCAGCAGCTTACAGCTCGGCGGGGGGAGGTACAATGAGCAGTTCTTC
CDR3aa: CASSLQLGGGRYNEQFF
abundance: NA
v_gene: TRBV7-9
d_gene: TRBD2
j_gene: TRBJ2-1

CDR3nt: TGCAGCGTTCTGGACCCCCCCTACACAGATACGCAGTATTTT
CDR3aa: CSVLDPPYTDTQYF
abundance: NA
v_gene: TRBV29-1
d_gene: NA
j_gene: TRBJ2-3

CDR3nt: TGTGCCAGCAGCCAAGTGGGACTAGCGGGAGCCCGGGGGCAGTTCTTC
CDR3aa: CASSQVGLAGARGQFF
abundance: NA
v_gene: TRBV4-2
d_gene: TRBD2
j_gene: TRBJ2-1

CDR3nt: TGTGCCAGCAGTTTTTGGTTGGGGGTGAACACTGAAGCTTTCTTT
CDR3aa: CASSFWLGVNTEAFF
abundance: NA
v_gene: TRBV28
d_gene: NA
j_gene: TRBJ1-1

CDR3nt: TGTGCCAGCAGTTCCGTAGGCGGGAGGAGACAGACTAACACCGGGGAGCTGTTTTTT
CDR3aa: CASSSVGGRRQTNTGELFF
abundance: NA
v_gene: TRBV7-2
d_gene: TRBD2
j_gene: TRBJ2-2

CDR3nt: TGTGCCAGCAGCCACCAGACGGGGGCGAGAGAGACCCAGTACTTC
CDR3aa: CASSHQTGARETQYF
abundance: NA
v_gene: TRBV4-2
d_gene: NA
j_gene: TRBJ2-5

CDR3nt: TGTGCCAGCAGCCCACCCCGCTCAGAGACCCAGTACTTC
CDR3aa: CASSPPRSETQYF
abundance: NA
v_gene: TRBV5-4
d_gene: NA
j_gene: TRBJ2-5

CDR3nt: TGTGCCAGCAGCGTAGGGTCAGTCATGGAGACCCAGTACTTC
CDR3aa: CASSVGSVMETQYF
abundance: NA
v_gene: TRBV9
d_gene: NA
j_gene: TRBJ2-5

CDR3nt: TGTGCCAGCAGTGAAACTTTTACAGGCAACTATGGCTACACCTTC
CDR3aa: CASSETFTGNYGYTF
abundance: NA
v_gene: TRBV6-1
d_gene: NA
j_gene: TRBJ1-2

CDR3nt: TGTGCCAGCTCACAGACAGGGAGGAACACTGAAGCTTTCTTT
CDR3aa: CASSQTGRNTEAFF
abundance: few
v_gene: TRBV18
d_gene: TRBD1
j_gene: TRBJ1-1

CDR3nt: TGCAGCCTTGCACTAGCGGGAGACTTCTCCTACAATGAGCAGTTCTTC
CDR3aa: CSLALAGDFSYNEQFF
abundance: NA
v_gene: TRBV29-1
d_gene: TRBD2
j_gene: TRBJ2-1

CDR3nt: TGTGCCAGCAGCCAAGATCGGAGAGGGGGTTCCGCTCGGGCTTTCTTT
CDR3aa: CASSQDRRGGSARAFF
abundance: NA
v_gene: TRBV14
d_gene: NA
j_gene: TRBJ1-1

CDR3nt: TGTGCCAGCAGTTTAAACAGGGGTCGGGAAAAACTGTTTTTT
CDR3aa: CASSLNRGREKLFF
abundance: NA
v_gene: TRBV27
d_gene: TRBD1
j_gene: TRBJ1-4

CDR3nt: TGCGCCAGCAGCCCTACCTCGGACAGGGTAAACAATGAGCAGTTCTTC
CDR3aa: CASSPTSDRVNNEQFF
abundance: NA
v_gene: TRBV5-1
d_gene: TRBD1
j_gene: TRBJ2-1

CDR3nt: TGTGCCAGCAGTTTATCTAGCACCGGGGAGCTGTTTTTT
CDR3aa: CASSLSSTGELFF
abundance: NA
v_gene: TRBV28
d_gene: NA
j_gene: TRBJ2-2

CDR3nt: TGTGCCAGCAGTGGGACTAGCGGCACAGATACGCAGTATTTT
CDR3aa: CASSGTSGTDTQYF
abundance: NA
v_gene: TRBV2
d_gene: TRBD2
j_gene: TRBJ2-3

CDR3nt: TGTGCCAGCAGGGGCCTGGGACAGGGGGCCCGGTACGAGCAGTACTTC
CDR3aa: CASRGLGQGARYEQYF
abundance: NA
v_gene: TRBV28
d_gene: TRBD1
j_gene: TRBJ2-7

CDR3nt: TGTGCCAGCAGTGAAAGGAGTGGGGGTTCTACTGAAGCTTTCTTT
CDR3aa: CASSERSGGSTEAFF
abundance: NA
v_gene: TRBV6-1
d_gene: NA
j_gene: TRBJ1-1

CDR3nt: TGCGCCAGCAGCTTATACGACAGCGTCCCTGGAAACACCATATATTTT
CDR3aa: CASSLYDSVPGNTIYF
abundance: NA
v_gene: TRBV5-1
d_gene: NA
j_gene: TRBJ1-3

CDR3nt: TGTGCCAGTAGTATGGGGGGCGGACAGCGGGGAAGTCGCAATCAGCCCCAGCATTTT
CDR3aa: CASSMGGGQRGSRNQPQHF
abundance: NA
v_gene: TRBV19
d_gene: NA
j_gene: TRBJ1-5

CDR3nt: TGCGCCAGCAGGCAGGGACCAAATGAAAAACTGTTTTTT
CDR3aa: CASRQGPNEKLFF
abundance: NA
v_gene: TRBV5-1
d_gene: NA
j_gene: TRBJ1-4

CDR3nt: TGTGCCAGCAGTAGGGACGGATTTCAGCCCCAGCATTTT
CDR3aa: CASSRDGFQPQHF
abundance: NA
v_gene: TRBV28
d_gene: NA
j_gene: TRBJ1-5

CDR3nt: TGTGCCAGCAGCTTAGGTGGGGCCTCTTACAATGAGCAGTTCTTC
CDR3aa: CASSLGGASYNEQFF
abundance: NA
v_gene: TRBV11-3
d_gene: NA
j_gene: TRBJ2-1

CDR3nt: TGCAGGGGAGGGGATACCGGGAACACTGAAGCTTTCTTT
CDR3aa: CRGGDTGNTEAFF
abundance: few
v_gene: TRBV29-1
d_gene: NA
j_gene: TRBJ1-1

CDR3nt: TGTGCCAGCAGCTTACAGGAGACCACCGGGGAGCTGTTTTTT
CDR3aa: CASSLQETTGELFF
abundance: NA
v_gene: TRBV7-3
d_gene: NA
j_gene: TRBJ2-2

CDR3nt: TGTGCCAGCACATGGGGTGTTGGTCAGCCCCAGCATTTT
CDR3aa: CASTWGVGQPQHF
abundance: NA
v_gene: TRBV6-6
d_gene: NA
j_gene: TRBJ1-5

CDR3nt: TGTGCCAGCAGTTTAACCGCTTCCACTTTAAACTATGGCTACACCTTC
CDR3aa: CASSLTASTLNYGYTF
abundance: NA
v_gene: TRBV28
d_gene: NA
j_gene: TRBJ1-2

CDR3nt: TGTGCCAGCAGCCCAGTGGGAAAGAACACTGAAGCTTTCTTT
CDR3aa: CASSPVGKNTEAFF
abundance: few
v_gene: TRBV27
d_gene: NA
j_gene: TRBJ1-1

CDR3nt: TGTGCCAGCAGTGTGTTCGGTCGTGGATTCCCTTTCTTT
CDR3aa: CASSVFGRGFPFF
abundance: NA
v_gene: TRBV2
d_gene: NA
j_gene: TRBJ1-1

CDR3nt: TGTGCCAGCAGCGTAGGAGGGAGGGGATACGCCTACGAGCAGTACTTC
CDR3aa: CASSVGGRGYAYEQYF
abundance: NA
v_gene: TRBV9
d_gene: TRBD2
j_gene: TRBJ2-7

CDR3nt: TGTGCCAGTAACATCGTAGGGGAGGACATTCAGTACTTC
CDR3aa: CASNIVGEDIQYF
abundance: NA
v_gene: TRBV19
d_gene: NA
j_gene: TRBJ2-4

CDR3nt: TGTGCCAGTGTCGGTCTGAGCTCTGGGGCCAACGTCCTGACTTTC
CDR3aa: CASVGLSSGANVLTF
abundance: NA
v_gene: TRBV19
d_gene: NA
j_gene: TRBJ2-6

CDR3nt: TGTGCCAGCAGCTTGGGACAGACACTAGCCAAAAACATTCAGTACTTC
CDR3aa: CASSLGQTLAKNIQYF
abundance: NA
v_gene: TRBV5-4
d_gene: NA
j_gene: TRBJ2-4

CDR3nt: TGTGCCAGCAGCTTAGAGAGCTACAATCAGCCCCAGCATTTT
CDR3aa: CASSLESYNQPQHF
abundance: NA
v_gene: TRBV7-8
d_gene: NA
j_gene: TRBJ1-5

CDR3nt: TGTGCCAGCAGTGAACGGCACAGCAATCAGCCCCAGCATTTT
CDR3aa: CASSERHSNQPQHF
abundance: NA
v_gene: TRBV25-1
d_gene: NA
j_gene: TRBJ1-5

CDR3nt: TGTGCCAGCAGCCCCGGGACTACTGAGACCCAGTACTTC
CDR3aa: CASSPGTTETQYF
abundance: NA
v_gene: TRBV13
d_gene: TRBD2
j_gene: TRBJ2-5